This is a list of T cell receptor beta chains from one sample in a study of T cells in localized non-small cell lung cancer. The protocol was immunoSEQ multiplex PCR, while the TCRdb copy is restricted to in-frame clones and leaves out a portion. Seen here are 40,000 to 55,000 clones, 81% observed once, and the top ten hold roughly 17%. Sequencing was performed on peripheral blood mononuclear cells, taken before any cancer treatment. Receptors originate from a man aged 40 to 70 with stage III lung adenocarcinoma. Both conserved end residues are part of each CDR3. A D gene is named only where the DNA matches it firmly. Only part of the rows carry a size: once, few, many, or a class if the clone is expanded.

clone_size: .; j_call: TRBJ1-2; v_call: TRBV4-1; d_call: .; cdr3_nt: TGCGCCAGCAGCCAACCGGGGGGCTTAGGAAGCTACACCTTC; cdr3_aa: CASSQPGGLGSYTF
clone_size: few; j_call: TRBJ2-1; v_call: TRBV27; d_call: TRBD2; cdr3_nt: TGTGCCAGCAGTCCTGCTAGCGGGGGGGCCCTCGAGCAGTTCTTC; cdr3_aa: CASSPASGGALEQFF
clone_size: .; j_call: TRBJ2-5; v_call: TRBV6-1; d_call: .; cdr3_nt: TGTGCCAGCAGAAGAGCTGGCTCACAAGAGACCCAGTACTTC; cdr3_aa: CASRRAGSQETQYF
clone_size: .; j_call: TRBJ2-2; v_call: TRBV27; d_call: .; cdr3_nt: TGTGCCAGCCATTTTGGGGGGGAGCTGTTTTTT; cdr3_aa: CASHFGGELFF
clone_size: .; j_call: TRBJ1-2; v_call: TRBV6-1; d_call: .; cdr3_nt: TGTGCCAGCAGCGAGGACGGATACTATGGCTACACCTTC; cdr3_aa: CASSEDGYYGYTF
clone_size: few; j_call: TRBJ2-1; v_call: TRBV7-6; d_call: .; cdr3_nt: TGTGCCAGCAGCCCTAGCGTTCGGGGGTCGAGCTCCTACAATGAGCAGTTCTTC; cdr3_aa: CASSPSVRGSSSYNEQFF
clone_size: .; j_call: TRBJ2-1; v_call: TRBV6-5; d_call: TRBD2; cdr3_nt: TGTGCCAGCAGTTCCCTACTAGCGGGCGGAAAGGGTGAGCAGTTCTTC; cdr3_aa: CASSSLLAGGKGEQFF
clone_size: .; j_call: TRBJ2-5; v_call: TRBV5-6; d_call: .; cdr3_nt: TGTGCCAGCAGCTTGGACCTCGGGGAGACCCAGTACTTC; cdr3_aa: CASSLDLGETQYF
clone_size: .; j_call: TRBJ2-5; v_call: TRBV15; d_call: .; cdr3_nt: TGTGCCACCAGCAGAGATACGGGAACCCAGTACTTC; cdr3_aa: CATSRDTGTQYF
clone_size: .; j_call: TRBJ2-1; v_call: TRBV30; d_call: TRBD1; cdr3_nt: TGTGCCTGGAGGGGACAGGCCCTAGAGCAGTTCTTC; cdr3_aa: CAWRGQALEQFF
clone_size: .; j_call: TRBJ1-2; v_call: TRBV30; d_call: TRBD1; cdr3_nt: TGTGCCTGGAGTGTCACAGGGGGCTTTTTTGGCTACACCTTC; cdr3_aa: CAWSVTGGFFGYTF
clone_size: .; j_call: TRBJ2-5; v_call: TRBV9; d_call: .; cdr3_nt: TGTGCCAGCAGCGTAGATGGGGCGGAGACCCAGTACTTC; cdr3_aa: CASSVDGAETQYF
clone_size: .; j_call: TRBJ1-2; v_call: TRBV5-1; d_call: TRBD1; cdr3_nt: TGCGCCAGCAGCCCCAACGGACAGGGAAGAGGCTACACCTTC; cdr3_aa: CASSPNGQGRGYTF
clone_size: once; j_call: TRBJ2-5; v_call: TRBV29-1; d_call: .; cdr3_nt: TGCAGCGTTGAGGGGCGGGACACCCAAGAGACCCAGTACTTC; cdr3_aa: CSVEGRDTQETQYF
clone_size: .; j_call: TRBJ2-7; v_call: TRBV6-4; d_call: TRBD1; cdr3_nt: TGTGCCAGCAGTGACCCCAGGGGGCACTACGAGCAGTACTTC; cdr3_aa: CASSDPRGHYEQYF
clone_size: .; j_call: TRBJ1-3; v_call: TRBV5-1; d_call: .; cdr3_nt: TGCGCCAGCAGCGGAGGGGATTCTGGAAACACCATATATTTT; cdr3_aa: CASSGGDSGNTIYF
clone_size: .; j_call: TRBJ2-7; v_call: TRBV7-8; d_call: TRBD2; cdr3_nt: TGTGCCAGCAGCTTAGATCTCCGTACTAGCGGGAGGGTTCACGAGCAGTACTTC; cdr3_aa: CASSLDLRTSGRVHEQYF